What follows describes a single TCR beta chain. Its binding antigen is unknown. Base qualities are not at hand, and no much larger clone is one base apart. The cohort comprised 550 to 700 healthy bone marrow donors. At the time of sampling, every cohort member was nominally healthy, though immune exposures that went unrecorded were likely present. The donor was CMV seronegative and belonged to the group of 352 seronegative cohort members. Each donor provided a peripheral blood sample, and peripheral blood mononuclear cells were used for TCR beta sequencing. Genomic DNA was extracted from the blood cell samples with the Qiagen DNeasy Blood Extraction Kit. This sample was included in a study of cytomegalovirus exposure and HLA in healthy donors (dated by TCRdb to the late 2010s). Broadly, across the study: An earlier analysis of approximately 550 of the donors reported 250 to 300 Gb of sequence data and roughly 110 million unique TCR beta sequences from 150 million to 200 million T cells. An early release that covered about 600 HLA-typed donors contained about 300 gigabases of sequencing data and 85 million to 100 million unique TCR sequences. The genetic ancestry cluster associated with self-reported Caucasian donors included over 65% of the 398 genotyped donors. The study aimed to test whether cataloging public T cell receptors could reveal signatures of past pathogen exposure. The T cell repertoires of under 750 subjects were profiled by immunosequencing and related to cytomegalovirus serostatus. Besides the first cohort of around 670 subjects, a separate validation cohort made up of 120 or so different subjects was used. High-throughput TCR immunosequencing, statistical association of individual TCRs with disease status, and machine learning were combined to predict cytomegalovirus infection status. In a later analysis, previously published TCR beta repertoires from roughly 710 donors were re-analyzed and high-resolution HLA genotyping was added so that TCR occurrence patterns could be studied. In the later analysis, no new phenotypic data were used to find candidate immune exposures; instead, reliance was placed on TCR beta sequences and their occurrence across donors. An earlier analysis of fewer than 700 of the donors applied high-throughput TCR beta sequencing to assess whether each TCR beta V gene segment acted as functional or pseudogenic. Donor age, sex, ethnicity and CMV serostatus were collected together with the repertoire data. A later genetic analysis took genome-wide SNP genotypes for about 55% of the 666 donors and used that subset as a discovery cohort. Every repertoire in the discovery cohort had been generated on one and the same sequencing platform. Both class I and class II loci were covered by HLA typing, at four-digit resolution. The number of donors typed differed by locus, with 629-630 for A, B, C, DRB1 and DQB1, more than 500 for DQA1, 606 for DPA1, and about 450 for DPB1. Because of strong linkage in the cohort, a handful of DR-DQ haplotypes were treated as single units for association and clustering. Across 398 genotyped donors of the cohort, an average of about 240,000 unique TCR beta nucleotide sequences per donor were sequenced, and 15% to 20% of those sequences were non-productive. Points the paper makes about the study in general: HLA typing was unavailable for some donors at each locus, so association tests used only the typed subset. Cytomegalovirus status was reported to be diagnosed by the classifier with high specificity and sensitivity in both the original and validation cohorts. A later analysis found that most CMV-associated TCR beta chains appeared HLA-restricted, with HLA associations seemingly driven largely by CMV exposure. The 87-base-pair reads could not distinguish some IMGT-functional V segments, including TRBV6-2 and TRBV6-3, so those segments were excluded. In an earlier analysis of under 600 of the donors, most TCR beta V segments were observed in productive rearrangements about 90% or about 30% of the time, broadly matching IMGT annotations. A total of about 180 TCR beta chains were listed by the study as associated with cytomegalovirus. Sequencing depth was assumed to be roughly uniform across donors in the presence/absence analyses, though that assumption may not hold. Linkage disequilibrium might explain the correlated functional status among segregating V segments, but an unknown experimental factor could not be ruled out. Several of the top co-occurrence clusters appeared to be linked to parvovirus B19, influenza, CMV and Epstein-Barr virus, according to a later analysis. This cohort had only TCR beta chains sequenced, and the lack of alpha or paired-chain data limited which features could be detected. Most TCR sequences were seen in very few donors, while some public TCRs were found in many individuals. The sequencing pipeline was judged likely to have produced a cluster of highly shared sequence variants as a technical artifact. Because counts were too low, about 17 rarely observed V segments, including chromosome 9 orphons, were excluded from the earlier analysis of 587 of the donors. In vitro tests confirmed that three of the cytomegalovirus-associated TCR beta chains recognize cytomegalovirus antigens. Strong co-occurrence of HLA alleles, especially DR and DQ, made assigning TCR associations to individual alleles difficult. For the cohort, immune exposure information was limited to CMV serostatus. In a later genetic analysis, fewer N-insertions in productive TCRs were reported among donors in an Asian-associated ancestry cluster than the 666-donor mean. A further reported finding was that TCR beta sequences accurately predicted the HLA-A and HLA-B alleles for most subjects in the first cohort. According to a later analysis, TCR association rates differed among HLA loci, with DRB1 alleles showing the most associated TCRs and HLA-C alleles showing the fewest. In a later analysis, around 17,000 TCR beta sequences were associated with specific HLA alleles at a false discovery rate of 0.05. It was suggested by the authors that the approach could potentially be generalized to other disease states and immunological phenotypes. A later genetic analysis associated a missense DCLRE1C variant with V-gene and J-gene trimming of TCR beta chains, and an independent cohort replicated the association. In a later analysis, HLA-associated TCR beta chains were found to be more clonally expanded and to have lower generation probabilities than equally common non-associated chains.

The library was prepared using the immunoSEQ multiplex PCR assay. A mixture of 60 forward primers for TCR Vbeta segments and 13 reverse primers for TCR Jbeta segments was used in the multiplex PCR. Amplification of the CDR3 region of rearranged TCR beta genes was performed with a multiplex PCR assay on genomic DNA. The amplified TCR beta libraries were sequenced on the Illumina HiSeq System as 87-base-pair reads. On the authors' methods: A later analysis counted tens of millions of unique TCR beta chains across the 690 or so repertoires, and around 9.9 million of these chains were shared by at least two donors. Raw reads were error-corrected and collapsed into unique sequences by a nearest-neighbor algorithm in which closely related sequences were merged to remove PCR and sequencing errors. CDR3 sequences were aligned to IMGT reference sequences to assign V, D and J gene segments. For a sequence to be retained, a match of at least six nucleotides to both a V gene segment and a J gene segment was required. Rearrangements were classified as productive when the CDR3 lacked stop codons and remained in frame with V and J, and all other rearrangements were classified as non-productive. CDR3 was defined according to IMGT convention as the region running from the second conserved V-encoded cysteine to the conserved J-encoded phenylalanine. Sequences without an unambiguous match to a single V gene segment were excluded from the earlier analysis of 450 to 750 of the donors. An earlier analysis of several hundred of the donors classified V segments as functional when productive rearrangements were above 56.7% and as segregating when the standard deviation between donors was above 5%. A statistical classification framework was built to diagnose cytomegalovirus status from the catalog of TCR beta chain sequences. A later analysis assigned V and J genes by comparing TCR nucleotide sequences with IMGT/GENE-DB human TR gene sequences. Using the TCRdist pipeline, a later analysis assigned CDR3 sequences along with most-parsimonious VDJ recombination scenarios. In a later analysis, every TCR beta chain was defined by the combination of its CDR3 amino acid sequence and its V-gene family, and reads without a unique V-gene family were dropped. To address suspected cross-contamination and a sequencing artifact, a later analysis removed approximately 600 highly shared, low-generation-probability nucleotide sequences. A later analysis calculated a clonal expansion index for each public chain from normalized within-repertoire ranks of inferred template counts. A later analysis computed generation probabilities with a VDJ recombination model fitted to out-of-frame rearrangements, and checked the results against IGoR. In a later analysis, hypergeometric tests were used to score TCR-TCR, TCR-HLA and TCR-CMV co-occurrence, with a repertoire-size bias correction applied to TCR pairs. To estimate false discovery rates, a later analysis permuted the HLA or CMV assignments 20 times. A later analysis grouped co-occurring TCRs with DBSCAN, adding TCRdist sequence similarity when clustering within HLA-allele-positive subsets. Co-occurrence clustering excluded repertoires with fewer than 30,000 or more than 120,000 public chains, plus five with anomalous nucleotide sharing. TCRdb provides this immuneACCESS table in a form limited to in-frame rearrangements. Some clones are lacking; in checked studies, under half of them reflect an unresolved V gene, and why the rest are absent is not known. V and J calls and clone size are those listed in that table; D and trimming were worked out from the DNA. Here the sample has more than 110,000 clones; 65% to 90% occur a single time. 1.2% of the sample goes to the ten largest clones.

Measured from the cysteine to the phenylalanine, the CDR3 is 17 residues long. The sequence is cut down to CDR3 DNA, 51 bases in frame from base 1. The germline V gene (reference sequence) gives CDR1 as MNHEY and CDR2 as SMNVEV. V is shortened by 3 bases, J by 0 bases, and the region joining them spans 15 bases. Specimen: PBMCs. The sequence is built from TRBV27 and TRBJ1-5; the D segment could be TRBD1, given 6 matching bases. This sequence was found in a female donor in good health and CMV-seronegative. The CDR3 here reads CASSFKGRGGSNQPQHF. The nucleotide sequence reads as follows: TGTGCCAGCAGTTTTAAGGGAAGAGGGGGTAGCAATCAGCCCCAGCATTTT.